One and the same sample provided the 9 T cell receptor beta chains below, sequenced in a study of beta chain features in type 1 diabetes. The study, taken as a whole, reports: Type 1 diabetes patients had moderately but significantly shorter TCRB CDR3s in all four CD4+ subsets.

The antigens of these receptors remain unknown. The entirety of the isolated RNA underwent reverse transcription, so expressed TCRB transcripts were sequenced. Sequencing used immunoSEQ multiplex PCR; TCRdb keeps in-frame clones, though not all of them. The sample holds more than 200,000 clones, more than 15% seen once. The specimen sequenced was naive CD4+ T cells from blood. Source of these receptors: a young man with type 1 diabetes.

This clone was picked up a small number of times. This chain joins TRBV5-1 and TRBJ2-6; no clear D. In germline, CDR1 is SGHRS, CDR2 YFSETQ. Trimming left V 4 bases short and J 0 bases short, with 11 bases between. The CDR3 has 16 amino acids. The CDR3 DNA is TGCGCCAGCAGCCCCGGACGTTTCTCTGGGGCCAACGTCCTGACTTTC. It encodes CASSPGRFSGANVLTF.

The chain employs TRBV5-4 and TRBJ1-2; D perhaps matches TRBD1 (5 bases). Germline V gene sequence: CDR1 SGHNT, CDR2 YYREEE (reference sequence). The CDR3 contains 16 residues. V lost 0 bases, J lost 8 bases, and 20 bases lay in between. The CDR3 bases are TGTGCCAGCAGCTTGGCCCCCGCGGGGCAAGAGCGAGGCTACACCTTC. Encoded protein: CASSLAPAGQERGYTF. The whole variable domain, remainder taken from reference TRBV5-4 and TRBJ1-2, is ETGVTQSPTHLIKTRGQQVTLRCSSQSGHNTVSWYQQALGQGPQFIFQYYREEENGRGNFPPRFSGLQFPNYSSELNVNALELDDSALYLCASSLAPAGQERGYTFGSGTRLTVV.

This clone has a handful of counts. The genes are TRBV29-1 and TRBJ2-1; TRBD2 matches 8 bases. Germline assignment: CDR1 SQVTM and CDR2 ANQGSEA. CDR3 size: 14 residues. V lost 6 bases, J lost 3 bases, and 7 bases stayed unmatched. CDR3 bases: TGCAGCGTCGAGAGCGGGAGATACTACAATGAGCAGTTCTTC. The encoded protein is CSVESGRYYNEQFF.

The chain employs TRBV20-1 and TRBJ2-3; D may be TRBD2 (5 bases). CDR1 is DFQATT and CDR2 is SNEGSKA in the germline V gene (reference sequence). V gave up 6 bases and J gave up 6 bases, with 10 bases separating them. There are 11 residues in the CDR3. CDR3 sequence: CSAPGLDTQYF. CDR3 sequence (DNA): TGCAGTGCCCCGGGGTTGGATACGCAGTATTTT.

V is TRBV10-3 and J is TRBJ2-7; the match to TRBD1 covers 8 bases. The CDR3 is made up of 13 amino acids. Germline V gives CDR1 ENHRY, CDR2 SYGVKD. V shed 4 bases and J 3 bases; nucleotides not matched to a gene: 2. DNA for the CDR3: TGTGCCATCAGTGTTGGACAGGGCTACGAGCAGTACTTC. Its translation is CAISVGQGYEQYF.

CDR3 in amino acids: CASSLGGQPQHF. CDR3 bases: TGTGCCAGCAGTCTTGGCGGGCAGCCCCAGCATTTT. The chain employs TRBV28 and TRBJ1-5; no firm D call. This CDR3 comprises 12 residues. V was trimmed by 5 bases and J by 7 bases, leaving 9 bases between them. Germline V gives CDR1 MDHEN, CDR2 SYDVKM.

This clone was seen a few times. The chain carries TRBV2 and TRBJ2-5; no definite D call. CDR1 and CDR2 from the germline V gene are SNHLY and FYNNEI. V lost 4 bases and J lost 0, with 6 bases in between. The CDR3 sequence is 13 residues long. The CDR3 DNA is TGTGCCAGCAGTGTAACAGACCAAGAGACCCAGTACTTC. Amino acids: CASSVTDQETQYF. Supplemented by reference TRBV2 and TRBJ2-5, the full variable domain reads EPEVTQTPSHQVTQMGQEVILRCVPISNHLYFYWYRQILGQKVEFLVSFYNNEISEKSEIFDDQFSVERPDGSNFTLKIRSTKLEDSAMYFCASSVTDQETQYFGPGTRLLVL.

V and J are TRBV4-3 and TRBJ2-4; 9 nucleotides line up with TRBD1. CDR1 and CDR2 from the germline V gene are LGHNA and YSLEER. This CDR3 has 14 amino acids. J was trimmed by 7 bases and V by 1 base; bases with no gene match: 2. CDR3 protein: CASSQVQGANIQYF. CDR3 nucleotide sequence: TGCGCCAGCAGCCAAGTACAGGGGGCGAACATTCAGTACTTC.

This clone has a handful of counts. The chain recombines TRBV4-1 with TRBJ2-1; no reliable D call. The germline V gene encodes CDR1 MGHRA and CDR2 YSYEKL. The V gene lost 4 bases and the J gene lost 3 bases, with 16 bases spanning the gap. The CDR3 extends over 16 amino acids. The CDR3 sequence: CASSPLRMGSYNEQFF. CDR3 nucleotides: TGCGCCAGCAGCCCCCTGAGAATGGGTAGCTACAATGAGCAGTTCTTC.